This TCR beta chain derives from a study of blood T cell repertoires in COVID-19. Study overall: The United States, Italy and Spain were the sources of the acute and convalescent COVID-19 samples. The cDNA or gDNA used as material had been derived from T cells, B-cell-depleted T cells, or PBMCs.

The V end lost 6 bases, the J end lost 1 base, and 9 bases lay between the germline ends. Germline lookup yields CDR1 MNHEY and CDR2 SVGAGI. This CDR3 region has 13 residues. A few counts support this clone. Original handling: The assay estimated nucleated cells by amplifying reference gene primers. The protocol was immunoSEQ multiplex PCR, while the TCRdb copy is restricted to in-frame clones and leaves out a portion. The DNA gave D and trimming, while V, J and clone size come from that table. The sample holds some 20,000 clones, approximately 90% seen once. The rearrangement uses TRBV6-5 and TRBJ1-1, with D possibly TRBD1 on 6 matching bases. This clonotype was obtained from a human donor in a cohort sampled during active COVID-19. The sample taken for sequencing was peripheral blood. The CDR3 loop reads CASRKDRNTEAFF. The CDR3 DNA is TGTGCCAGCAGAAAGGACAGGAACACTGAAGCTTTCTTT.